The following is a T cell receptor beta chain sequence with its context. The CDR3 length is 15 residues. Germline lookup yields CDR1 SGHAT and CDR2 FQDESV (reference sequence). Trimming at V came to 4 bases and at J to 6 bases, leaving 8 bases not matched to a gene. The data were taken from a study of blood T cells in healthy people across ages. Isolation per sample recovered at least 6.5 million PBMCs. Extractions gave at least 5.5 micrograms of total RNA per sample. For the second PCR, which ran for about 6 to 11 cycles, a sample-barcoded 5' primer and a J-beta primer mix were used. TCRdb redid the calling of the 5' RACE reads with MiXCR, one entry per CDR3 protein. The repertoire consists of about 720,000 distinct CDR3 sequences, with about 20% occurring once and the leading ten covering 22%.

The chain recombines TRBV11-1 with TRBJ2-2; TRBD1 matches 7 bases. The source is a man between 65 and 80 years old in good health. The sequenced sample consisted of blood. The CDR3 reads CASSSTGFSAGELFF. CDR3 coding DNA: TGTGCCAGCAGCTCGACAGGGTTTTCCGCCGGGGAGCTGTTTTTT. Combining the CDR3 with reference TRBV11-1 and TRBJ2-2 gives the whole variable domain EAEVAQSPRYKITEKSQAVAFWCDPISGHATLYWYRQILGQGPELLVQFQDESVVDDSQLPKDRFSAERLKGVDSTLKIQPAELGDSAMYLCASSSTGFSAGELFFGEGSRLTVL.